Presented here are 30 T cell receptor beta chains from one specimen sequenced in a study of neurological immune-mediated disorders. TCRdb processed the 5' RACE reads anew with MiXCR; each CDR3 protein has one entry. The sample has under 50,000 distinct CDR3 sequences, 13% seen once. Described time point: longitudinal time-point 2. Sequenced material: PBMCs. These receptors all stem from a male donor with HTLV-1-associated myelopathy (HAM/TSP).

On this clonotype: The junction does not match germline at one end; this may be a read error. J is TRBJ2-7 and V is TRBV29-1; weak D call: TRBD2 (5 bases). The germline V gene encodes CDR1 SQVTM and CDR2 ANQGSEA. The CDR3 runs 13 residues. CDR3 nucleotides: TGTAGCGTTGAAGGGTATCCTACTTACGAGCGGTACTTC. Translation: CSVEGYPTYERYF.

In its sample, this clonotype was seen many times. The J gene is TRBJ1-1, the V gene TRBV20-1, with D maybe TRBD1 (5 bases). The CDR3 has 12 amino acids. Trimming removed 3 bases from V and 7 bases from J, with 12 bases in between. In germline, CDR1 is DFQATT, CDR2 SNEGSKA (reference sequence). The CDR3 bases are TGCAGTGCTAGGGACCAGGGTTTTGAAGCTTTCTTT. Translated, it gives CSARDQGFEAFF.

This clonotype was observed many times. The chain joins TRBV5-1 to TRBJ1-1; no firm D call. CDR3 length: 11 residues. Per germline, CDR1 SGHRS and CDR2 YFSETQ. Deletions cut 7 bases from V and 1 base from J, with 5 bases between. CDR3 region: CASAENTEAFF. CDR3 DNA sequence: TGCGCCAGCGCGGAGAACACTGAAGCTTTCTTT. The variable domain in full, completed from reference TRBV5-1 and TRBJ1-1, reads KAGVTQTPRYLIKTRGQQVTLSCSPISGHRSVSWYQQTPGQGLQFLFEYFSETQRNKGNFPGRFSGRQFSNSRSEMNVSTLELGDSALYLCASAENTEAFFGQGTRLTVV.

This clonotype showed up many times. As DNA, the CDR3 is TGTGCCAGCAGCTTAGCGCTGCGACCTCCGGCAGGAACAGATACGCAGTATTTT. Protein: CASSLALRPPAGTDTQYF. This chain connects TRBV7-2 to TRBJ2-3; D remains ambiguous. Germline V gene data show CDR1 as SGHTA and CDR2 as FQGNSA. There are 18 residues in the CDR3. Trimming cost V 0 bases and J 3 bases, with 19 bases left between them.

This clonotype was picked up many times. The rearrangement joins TRBV20-1 to TRBJ1-2; TRBD1 aligns across 9 bases. This CDR3 has 14 residues. The J segment lost 6 bases and the V segment lost 3 bases, leaving 8 bases of the junction unmatched. Germline values: CDR1 DFQATT, CDR2 SNEGSKA (reference sequence). The CDR3 spells CSASTGGVSDGYTF. The CDR3 DNA reads TGCAGTGCTAGCACAGGGGGCGTTTCTGATGGCTACACCTTC.

This clonotype was observed many times. The gene calls are TRBV29-1 and TRBJ1-3; no firm D call. Trimming cost V 2 bases and J 0 bases, with 5 bases left between them. The CDR3 covers 13 residues. CDR1 and CDR2 (germline): SQVTM, ANQGSEA. The CDR3 here is CSVELFSGNTIYF. DNA of the CDR3: TGCAGCGTTGAACTGTTCTCTGGAAACACCATATATTTT.

This clonotype was counted at least ten times. The chain is built from TRBV7-9 and TRBJ1-2, with D maybe TRBD1 (5 bases). This CDR3 region has 14 residues. The ends were cut back, 5 bases at V and 6 bases at J, with 16 bases in the middle. CDR1 SEHNR and CDR2 FQNEAQ come from the germline V gene (reference sequence). CDR3 loop: CASSPRGGFNGYTF. As DNA, the CDR3 is TGTGCCAGCAGCCCCCGCGGGGGGTTTAATGGCTACACCTTC.

In this sample, this clonotype turned up many times. This chain uses TRBV11-1 with TRBJ2-3; tentative D call: TRBD2 (5 bases). CDR3 length: 14 residues. The V gene lost 1 base and the J gene lost 5 bases, with 10 bases spanning the gap. The germline V gene encodes CDR1 SGHAT and CDR2 FQDESV (reference sequence). Written as DNA, the CDR3 is TGTGCCAGCAGCTTAGGGGTCGCGGGAGATACGCAGTATTTT. Amino acids: CASSLGVAGDTQYF.

This clonotype was picked up many times. This chain joins TRBV20-1 and TRBJ2-7, with a tentative D call TRBD2 (5 bases). CDR1 and CDR2 from the germline V gene are DFQATT and SNEGSKA (reference sequence). The CDR3 extends over 14 amino acids. The V gene lost 5 bases and the J gene lost 3 bases, with 17 bases spanning the gap. Here the CDR3 reads CSALKEGVSYEQYF. The DNA of the CDR3 is TGCAGTGCTCTAAAAGAGGGCGTTAGCTACGAGCAGTACTTC.

This clonotype was observed at least ten times. The CDR3 here is CASSLAGGSNSEQYF. CDR3 sequence (DNA): TGCGCCAGCAGCTTGGCGGGGGGCAGCAATAGCGAGCAGTACTTC. The rearrangement links TRBV5-1 to TRBJ2-7; D may be TRBD2 (7 bases). The CDR3 is 15 residues long. V lost 0 bases and J lost 6, with 16 bases in between. Per germline, CDR1 SGHRS and CDR2 YFSETQ.

This clonotype came up many times. The J gene is TRBJ1-5, the V gene TRBV12-3 or TRBV12-4; no reliable D call. The CDR3 runs to 13 residues. V lost 6 bases to trimming and J lost 6 bases, with 12 bases between them. The CDR3 DNA is TGTGCCAGCAGCGCTACGGCATCTCAGCCCCAGCATTTT. It yields the protein CASSATASQPQHF.

This clonotype was observed at least ten times. The CDR3 loop reads CASSLGTVPNSPLHF. CDR3 nucleotides: TGTGCCAGCAGCTTGGGGACCGTTCCGAATTCACCCCTCCACTTT. The chain carries TRBV5-6 and TRBJ1-6, with D hard to call. The CDR3 length is 15 residues. Germline V gene sequence: CDR1 SGHDT, CDR2 YYEEEE. Deletions cut 0 bases from V and 7 bases from J, with 11 bases between.

At least ten counts were recorded for this clonotype. The genes are TRBV5-1 and TRBJ1-1, with D unresolved. The CDR3 is 13 amino acids. Trimming took 2 bases from V and 1 from J, leaving 6 bases between them. Germline V gene data show CDR1 as SGHRS and CDR2 as YFSETQ. In DNA, the CDR3 is TGCGCCAGCAGCTTTAGTTCGAACACTGAAGCTTTCTTT. It yields the protein CASSFSSNTEAFF.

There are a few counts of this clonotype. This chain uses TRBV20-1 with TRBJ1-6, with no clear D. Germline lookup yields CDR1 DFQATT and CDR2 SNEGSKA (reference sequence). The CDR3 is made up of 15 amino acids. With 0 bases removed from V and 10 bases from J, the gap between germline ends came to 16 bases. The DNA of the CDR3 is TGCAGTGCTAGAGACACGGGAATCCCGGAATCACCCCTCCACTTT. Amino acids: CSARDTGIPESPLHF.

This clonotype was recorded many times. J is TRBJ2-2 and V is TRBV7-2; D possibly corresponds to TRBD1 (5 bases). The V end lost 5 bases, the J end lost 4 bases, and 14 bases lay between the germline ends. The germline V gene encodes CDR1 SGHTA and CDR2 FQGNSA. This CDR3 comprises 15 residues. The CDR3 region has the DNA TGTGCCAGCAGCCAAGGGGTCTCACGCACCGGGGAGCTGTTTTTT. The encoded protein is CASSQGVSRTGELFF.

In this sample, this clonotype turned up many times. This chain joins TRBV7-9 and TRBJ1-2; TRBD1 matches at 8 bases. The CDR3 consists of 16 residues. V lost 5 bases to trimming and J lost 4 bases; unmatched junction nucleotides: 12. The germline CDR1 and CDR2 sequences are SEHNR and FQNEAQ (reference sequence). DNA for the CDR3: TGTGCCAGCAGCCACCGGCGGACAGGGAACGGCTATGGCTACACCTTC. Translation gives CASSHRRTGNGYGYTF.

This clonotype has ten or more counts. The chain employs TRBV5-6 and TRBJ1-1; D call uncertain. Germline CDR1 reads SGHDT; CDR2 reads YYEEEE. This CDR3 comprises 13 residues. V was clipped by 0 bases and J by 1 base, with 4 bases between them. The CDR3 reads CASSLGPNTEAFF. In DNA, the CDR3 is TGTGCCAGCAGCTTGGGACCGAACACTGAAGCTTTCTTT.

This clonotype occurred many times. Here the CDR3 DNA reads TGCAGCGTTGAATTACGTCTGAAGAACACTGAAGCTTTCTTT. Protein product: CSVELRLKNTEAFF. The chain employs TRBV29-1 and TRBJ1-1; D is ambiguous. The CDR3 sequence is 14 residues long. With 2 bases removed from V and 1 base from J, the gap between germline ends came to 11 bases. Per germline, CDR1 SQVTM and CDR2 ANQGSEA.

In this sample, this clonotype turned up many times. The gene calls are TRBV7-6 and TRBJ1-2; a possible D gene is TRBD1 (5 bases). The V gene's germline CDR1 is SGHVS and CDR2 FNYEAQ. The CDR3 covers 13 residues. The ends were cut back, 5 bases at V and 8 bases at J, with 15 bases in the middle. CDR3 nucleotides: TGTGCCAGCAGCCCTACGGGGGGGTTAGGCTACACCTTC. Translated: CASSPTGGLGYTF.

This clonotype was detected ten times or more. The chain joins TRBV5-1 to TRBJ2-1; 12 bases are shared with TRBD2. The germline gives CDR1 SGHRS, CDR2 YFSETQ. The CDR3 is 15 amino acids. Trimming cost V 7 bases and J 7 bases; bases outside gene matches: 9. CDR3 loop: CASGSLAGGPNEQFF. CDR3 nucleotide sequence: TGCGCCAGCGGGTCGCTAGCGGGGGGGCCGAATGAGCAGTTCTTC.

This clonotype was seen many times. This chain links TRBV9 with TRBJ2-1; TRBD1 might be the D (6 bases). The germline V gene has CDR1 SGDLS and CDR2 YYNGEE. The CDR3 sequence is 17 residues long. Trimming took off 4 bases at V and 4 bases at J, with 21 bases between the two ends. Here the CDR3 reads CASSSPRGGSPYNEQFF. The DNA of the CDR3 is TGTGCCAGCAGCTCCCCTCGAGGGGGATCCCCTTACAATGAGCAGTTCTTC.

This clonotype was picked up many times. This rearrangement joins TRBV27 to TRBJ1-2; unclear D gene. The CDR3 covers 13 residues. From germline, CDR1 is MNHEY and CDR2 SMNVEV (reference sequence). V lost 6 bases, J lost 0 bases, and 8 bases lay in between. The CDR3 nucleotides read TGTGCCAGCAGGGCCGGAGCTAACTATGGCTACACCTTC. Protein product: CASRAGANYGYTF.

This clonotype has only a few counts. The rearrangement uses TRBV7-9 and TRBJ2-2; 7 bases fit TRBD1. This CDR3 has 19 residues. CDR1 and CDR2 (germline): SEHNR, FQNEAQ (reference sequence). Trimming removed 0 bases from V and 1 base from J; junction bases left unmatched: 11. In nucleotides, the CDR3 is TGTGCCAGCAGCTTAGCGCTGTGGGACAGTGACGTGAACACCGGGGAGCTGTTTTTT. Amino acid sequence: CASSLALWDSDVNTGELFF.

The table lists this clonotype with many counts. The chain is built from TRBV20-1 and TRBJ2-5; 12 positions match TRBD2. The germline V gene has CDR1 DFQATT and CDR2 SNEGSKA (reference sequence). The CDR3 extends over 14 amino acids. The junction had 5 bases not matched to a gene; V was cut back by 4 bases and J by 5 bases. The DNA of the CDR3 is TGCAGTGCTAAAAGGACTAGCGGGGTCGAGACCCAGTACTTC. This encodes CSAKRTSGVETQYF.

This clonotype was observed at least ten times. V and J are TRBV20-1 and TRBJ2-2; D unclear. With 1 base removed from V and 3 bases from J, the gap between germline ends came to 6 bases. Germline-derived CDR1 and CDR2 are DFQATT and SNEGSKA (reference sequence). This CDR3 is built from 13 residues. CDR3 nucleotides: TGCAGTGCTAGAGTACAGTACACCGGGGAGCTGTTTTTT. This gives the protein CSARVQYTGELFF.

This clonotype was seen many times. The chain is built from TRBV20-1 and TRBJ2-3; maybe TRBD2 (7 bases). Germline V gene data show CDR1 as DFQATT and CDR2 as SNEGSKA (reference sequence). The CDR3 is made up of 13 amino acids. V dropped 6 bases and J dropped 6 bases, with 16 bases sitting between them. CDR3 DNA: TGCAGTGCGTCATGGCCGGGGGGCGATACGCAGTATTTT. The encoded protein is CSASWPGGDTQYF.

Many counts were recorded for this clonotype. The chain uses TRBV20-1 and TRBJ1-5; no reliable D call. The CDR3 is 16 residues long. V lost 0 bases to trimming and J lost 0 bases, with 12 bases between them. CDR1 and CDR2 from the germline V gene are DFQATT and SNEGSKA (reference sequence). The CDR3 loop is CSARDLDFNSNQPQHF. DNA of the CDR3: TGCAGTGCTAGAGATCTTGATTTCAATAGCAATCAGCCCCAGCATTTT.

Notes on this clonotype: A much larger clone sits a single nucleotide away, making a read error possible. The genes are TRBV14 and TRBJ1-4, with no clear D. V gave up 2 bases and J gave up 16 bases, with 17 bases separating them. Germline V gene data show CDR1 as SGHDN and CDR2 as FVKESK. This CDR3 is built from 13 residues. The CDR3 here is CASSQYTEAIRFF. In DNA, the CDR3 is TGTGCCAGCAGCCAATACACCGAAGCCATACGGTTTTTT.

This clonotype was observed many times. J is TRBJ1-4 and V is TRBV20-1; no clear D gene. This CDR3 region has 13 residues. Germline values: CDR1 DFQATT, CDR2 SNEGSKA (reference sequence). V lost 2 bases and J lost 8, with 12 bases in between. The CDR3 region is CSARSQNGEKLFF. CDR3 sequence (DNA): TGCAGTGCTAGATCGCAGAACGGGGAAAAACTGTTTTTT.

This clonotype was seen many times. The V gene is TRBV7-2, the J gene TRBJ2-5; 7 bases fit TRBD1. V lost 4 bases and J lost 3; bases outside the gene matches: 5. CDR1 is SGHTA, CDR2 FQGNSA, per germline. The CDR3 spans 14 residues. The CDR3 here is CASSSDRAEETQYF. Here the CDR3 DNA reads TGTGCCAGCAGCTCTGACAGGGCGGAAGAGACCCAGTACTTC.